This TCR beta chain was sequenced in a study of regulatory T cells in long-lasting Graves disease (dated by TCRdb to about 2021). About the investigation overall: Patients with newly diagnosed Graves' disease had been on antithyroid drugs for under 3 months. Peripheral blood TCR sequencing and RNA sequencing compared persistent Graves' disease patients with newly diagnosed Graves' disease patients. The study took place in China and was registered as a clinical trial. A total of about 35 samples underwent TCR sequencing, from around 13 patients with persistent Graves' disease and around 20 patients with newly diagnosed Graves' disease.

The library was built by means of multiplex PCR. TCRdb lists the instrument as Illumina HiSeq 4000. To build TCR beta libraries, CDR3 regions were amplified by Arm-PCR using iRepertoire HTBI primers. Before sequencing, the PCR products underwent gel purification. In the authors' own workflow: Gene usage analysis of CDR3 amino acid clonotypes relied on the roughly 64 TRBV and 12 to 15 TRBJ segments identified across samples. Filtered high-quality paired reads were merged into contigs using COPE and FqMerger. Contigs were aligned with BLAST to IMGT TRBV, TRBD and TRBJ reference genes, and CDR3 was defined per IMGT. Any clonotype with a frequency above 0.1% was counted as a highly expanded clone. Shannon entropy was used to measure repertoire diversity, and the Gini coefficient was used to measure V-J evenness. A clonotype found in more than one individual was treated as public. TCRdb reran the public reads through fastp at Q25 and MiXCR, keeping productive beta chains. Entries that share a CDR3 protein sequence are merged under the most common genes and DNA. These V and J calls rely on TCRdb rather than the paper's analysis. This sample gives roughly 380,000 distinct CDR3 sequences in total; 15% to 19% of them show up just once. 22% of the sample belongs to the ten largest clones.

The CDR3 runs 15 residues from the cysteine to the phenylalanine. Left in the record is the CDR3 DNA by itself, 45 bases read in frame from the first base. V and J are trimmed by 7 bases and 5 bases, and the gene matches miss 14 bases of the junction. Looking up the germline V gene yields CDR1 KGHSY and CDR2 FQNENV. Interpreted using the paper, the time point label stands for: newly diagnosed GD, antithyroid drugs for less than 3 months. For both TCR sequencing and RNA sequencing, RNA was extracted from PBMCs in TRIzol. Graves' disease was diagnosed according to American Thyroid Association guidelines. Recruitment of patients was carried out at an endocrinology department in Xi'an, China. Each patient gave about 9.1 milliliters of peripheral blood, collected in an EDTA anticoagulant tube. PBMCs were isolated by Ficoll Paque Plus density gradient separation without further T cell sorting. An Agilent 2100 Bioanalyzer and agarose gel were used to check RNA quality, and a NanoDrop 2000 was used to measure RNA concentration.

On the study overall, not on this receptor specifically: Preferential use of TRBV28, TRBJ1-2 and TRBJ2-5 was observed in persistent disease, whereas TRBV20-1 and TRBJ2-1 were favored in newly diagnosed disease. Sequencing and analysis were restricted to the TCR beta chain. A larger number of public clonotypes was shared among persistent patients (fewer than 3,000) than among newly diagnosed patients (around 890). Peripheral blood alone was examined, since thyroid tissue, which constituted the primary lesion, could not be accessed. The authors noted that the small sample size was a limitation that may lower accuracy. Lower TCR Shannon entropy and fewer highly expanded clones were observed in persistent Graves' disease patients than in newly diagnosed patients, which suggested clonal expansion.

There are many counts of this clonotype. It has no known antigen specificity. Per-nucleotide qualities are absent, and no much larger clonotype sits a single base away. This specimen was peripheral blood mononuclear cells (PBMCs), taken at new diagnosis, from a patient treated with antithyroid drugs. This chain joins TRBV16 to TRBJ2-7; TRBD1 matches 7 bases in the middle. The receptor was isolated from a female donor with Graves disease. The CDR3 loop reads CASTASWAGGNEQYF. The nucleotides read TGTGCCAGCACCGCCAGTTGGGCAGGGGGAAACGAGCAGTACTTC.